This record concerns one T cell receptor beta chain sequence. Germline V gene lookup returns CDR1 SGHRS and CDR2 YFSETQ. The CDR3 sequence is 16 residues long. V dropped 1 base and J dropped 0 bases, with 8 bases sitting between them. The source of the sample is a study of blood T cell repertoires in COVID-19. In the study overall: The United States, Italy and Spain provided the acute and convalescent COVID-19 samples.

Authors' data handling: Amplified reference gene primers provided the basis for estimating nucleated cell counts. Data came from immunoSEQ multiplex PCR; TCRdb stores just in-frame clones and leaves some out. V and J calls and clone size come straight from that table; D and trimming were deduced from the DNA. The sample lists about 300,000 clones; nearly 90% were seen once. Ages ranged from about 18 to 89 years, with residence in about two dozen US areas. The sequencing sample was made of PBMCs or T cells enriched from blood (not recorded which). This clonotype was obtained from a woman between 45 and 60 years old who had been exposed to COVID-19. The chain recombines TRBV5-1 with TRBJ2-6; D remains unclear. The CDR3 DNA sequence: TGCGCCAGCAGCTTGATGTCGAGCTCTGGGGCCAACGTCCTGACTTTC. Translating it yields CASSLMSSSGANVLTF. The full variable domain, completed using reference TRBV5-1 and TRBJ2-6, is KAGVTQTPRYLIKTRGQQVTLSCSPISGHRSVSWYQQTPGQGLQFLFEYFSETQRNKGNFPGRFSGRQFSNSRSEMNVSTLELGDSALYLCASSLMSSSGANVLTFGAGSRLTVL.